This is a list of T cell receptor beta chains from one sample in a study of OX40 agonist ivuxolimab in advanced cancers. Assay: immunoSEQ multiplex PCR; the TCRdb copy retains only in-frame clones and omits some. The data show some 72,000 clones, roughly 92% seen once. The specimen comprised CD4+ or CD8+ T cells sorted from blood, sampled in a trial of the OX40 agonist ivuxolimab. The receptors stem from an adult with an advanced solid tumor such as melanoma, head and neck, liver or kidney cancer. Each CDR3 is given with its conserved first and last residue. Each record gives: CDR3 DNA, CDR3 protein, D gene, V gene, J gene, clone size. A D gene is named only where the DNA matches it firmly. Clone sizes are given selectively: once, few, many, or a class where the clone is expanded.

TGTGCCAGCAGTATTCGACGGGGGGCGAACACTGAAGCTTTCTTT	CASSIRRGANTEAFF	NA	TRBV6-1	TRBJ1-1	few
TGCGCCAGCAGCCCACAGGGAGTGGAATACAATGAGCAGTTCTTC	CASSPQGVEYNEQFF	NA	TRBV5-1	TRBJ2-1	NA
TGTGCCAGCAGTGAGCTATCCTCGGGCGCCAATGAGCAGTTCTTC	CASSELSSGANEQFF	NA	TRBV2	TRBJ2-1	once
TGTGCCAGCAGCTTAGTGGGGGAGGACACAGATACGCAGTATTTT	CASSLVGEDTDTQYF	NA	TRBV7-9	TRBJ2-3	NA
TGTGCCAGCAGCTGGCGATCCGGGGGCTACACAGATACGCAGTATTTT	CASSWRSGGYTDTQYF	NA	TRBV7-2	TRBJ2-3	NA
TGTGCCAGCAGTTTTCGGGTTGCGGCCTACAATGAGCAGTTCTTC	CASSFRVAAYNEQFF	NA	TRBV7-8	TRBJ2-1	NA
TGTGCCACCAGCAGAGATCCTTTAAGGACTGAAGCTTTCTTT	CATSRDPLRTEAFF	NA	TRBV15	TRBJ1-1	NA
TGCGCCAGCAGCCAAAGAGGGACTACCTACTACAATGAGCAGTTCTTC	CASSQRGTTYYNEQFF	TRBD2	TRBV4-1	TRBJ2-1	NA
TGTGCCAGCAGCTTGGCCCCATACACGGAGACCCAGTACTTC	CASSLAPYTETQYF	NA	TRBV5-5	TRBJ2-5	NA
TGTGCCATCACCCGCGACTCCAAGACCGGGGAGCTGTTTTTT	CAITRDSKTGELFF	NA	TRBV10-3	TRBJ2-2	NA
TGTGCCAGTAGTATGGGGGGAATGCTCCCGTACCAAGAGACCCAGTACTTC	CASSMGGMLPYQETQYF	NA	TRBV19	TRBJ2-5	NA
TGCGCCAGCAGCCAAAACGATGGGAACACCATATATTTT	CASSQNDGNTIYF	NA	TRBV5-1	TRBJ1-3	NA
TGCGCCAGCAGCTTGGGGGCTAGCGTTTACAGCGAGCAGTACTTC	CASSLGASVYSEQYF	NA	TRBV5-1	TRBJ2-7	NA
TGTGCCAGCAGCCCCAGGGGTTTACCTGAAGCTTTCTTT	CASSPRGLPEAFF	NA	TRBV7-2	TRBJ1-1	NA
TGTGCCAGCAGCGCCCGACAGGGTCTAGCCTATGGCTACACCTTC	CASSARQGLAYGYTF	TRBD1	TRBV7-2	TRBJ1-2	NA
TGTGCCACCAGCAGAGACAGCACCGGGGAGCTGTTTTTT	CATSRDSTGELFF	NA	TRBV15	TRBJ2-2	NA
TGCAGCGTTAAGGCGGGTCCGGGCAATCAGCCCCAGCATTTT	CSVKAGPGNQPQHF	NA	TRBV29-1	TRBJ1-5	few
TGCGCCAGCAGCCCACCGGGGGTTGGGGCGAACTATGGCTACACCTTC	CASSPPGVGANYGYTF	NA	TRBV4-1	TRBJ1-2	once
TGTGCCAGCAGCTTAAAGGGCAACTCCTACGAGCAGTACTTC	CASSLKGNSYEQYF	NA	TRBV5-4	TRBJ2-7	NA
TGTGCCAGCAGCTTAACTAGCGGGAGAAGCACAGATACGCAGTATTTT	CASSLTSGRSTDTQYF	TRBD2	TRBV7-2	TRBJ2-3	NA
TGTGCCAGCAGTTTAACGGGACAGGGGGCCTCCGGCTACACCTTC	CASSLTGQGASGYTF	TRBD1	TRBV6-5	TRBJ1-2	once
TGCGCCAGCAGCCAAGTTTGGACGGCCTACGAGCAGTACTTC	CASSQVWTAYEQYF	NA	TRBV4-1	TRBJ2-7	NA
TGTGCCAGTGTTCCTCGGACTAGAATACCAGATACGCAGTATTTT	CASVPRTRIPDTQYF	TRBD2	TRBV2	TRBJ2-3	NA
TGTGCCAGCAGCTTGGGAGGCCCAGAGACCCAGTACTTC	CASSLGGPETQYF	NA	TRBV5-6	TRBJ2-5	NA
TGTGCCAGCAGCTTGGGGCAGAGCTCTGGAAACACCATATATTTT	CASSLGQSSGNTIYF	NA	TRBV7-9	TRBJ1-3	NA
TGTGCCAGCCGCGCCTTTAGTGGAAACACCATATATTTT	CASRAFSGNTIYF	NA	TRBV6-6	TRBJ1-3	NA
TGTGCCAGCTCGGGGACGACTAGCGGAGAGACCCAGTACTTC	CASSGTTSGETQYF	TRBD2	TRBV2	TRBJ2-5	NA
TGTGCCAGCAGCCGCTCGCACGGGGTACACAATGAGCAGTTCTTC	CASSRSHGVHNEQFF	NA	TRBV7-2	TRBJ2-1	NA
TGTGCCAGCAGTGAAGCGCTTCTGGCCTACGAGCAGTACTTC	CASSEALLAYEQYF	NA	TRBV6-1	TRBJ2-7	once
TGTGCCAGCAGCGGACAGTGGGGCTCTGAAGCTTTCTTT	CASSGQWGSEAFF	NA	TRBV7-9	TRBJ1-1	NA
TGTGCCAGCTCACTGGTAAGAGACAGCTCCTACGAGCAGTACTTC	CASSLVRDSSYEQYF	NA	TRBV18	TRBJ2-7	NA
TGTGCCAGCAGCCTGGCAGGGTATAGCAATCAGCCCCAGCATTTT	CASSLAGYSNQPQHF	NA	TRBV5-4	TRBJ1-5	NA